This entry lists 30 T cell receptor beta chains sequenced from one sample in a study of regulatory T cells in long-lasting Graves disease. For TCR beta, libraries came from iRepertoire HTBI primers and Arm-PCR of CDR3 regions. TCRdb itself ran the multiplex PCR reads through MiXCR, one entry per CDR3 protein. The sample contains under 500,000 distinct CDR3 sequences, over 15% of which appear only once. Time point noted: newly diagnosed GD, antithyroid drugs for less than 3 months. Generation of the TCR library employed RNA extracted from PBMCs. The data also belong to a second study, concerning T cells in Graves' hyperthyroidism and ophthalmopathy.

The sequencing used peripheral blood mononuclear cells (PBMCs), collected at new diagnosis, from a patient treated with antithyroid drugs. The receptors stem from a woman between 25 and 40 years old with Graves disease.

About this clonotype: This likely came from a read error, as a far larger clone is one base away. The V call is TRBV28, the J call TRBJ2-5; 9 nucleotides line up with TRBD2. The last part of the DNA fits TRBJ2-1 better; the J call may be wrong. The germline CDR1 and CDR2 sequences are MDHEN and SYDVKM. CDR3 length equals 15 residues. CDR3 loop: CASSLGGTSYNGQFF. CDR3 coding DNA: TGTGCCAGCAGTTTAGGCGGGACTAGCTACAATGGGCAGTTCTTC.

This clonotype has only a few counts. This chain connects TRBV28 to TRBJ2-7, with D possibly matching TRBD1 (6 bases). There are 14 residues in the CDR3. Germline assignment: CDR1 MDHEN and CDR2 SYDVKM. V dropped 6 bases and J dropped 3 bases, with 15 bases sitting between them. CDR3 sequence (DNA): TGTGCCAGCAGCCTCCAGGGGAGCGGCTACGAGCAGTACTTC. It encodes CASSLQGSGYEQYF.

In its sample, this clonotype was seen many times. In DNA, the CDR3 is TGCGCCAGCGCCTGGGGACAAAACACCGGGGAGCTGTTTTTT. Protein: CASAWGQNTGELFF. The gene calls are TRBV10-2 and TRBJ2-2; the D gene is possibly TRBD1 (6 bases). The CDR3 has 14 amino acids. CDR1 is WSHSY, CDR2 SAAADI, per germline. V lost 8 bases and J 2 bases, leaving 12 bases between the germline ends.

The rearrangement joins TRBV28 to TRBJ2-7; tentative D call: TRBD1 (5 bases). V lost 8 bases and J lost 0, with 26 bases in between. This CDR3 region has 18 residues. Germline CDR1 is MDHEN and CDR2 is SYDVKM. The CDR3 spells CASSILNRAQVSSYEQYF. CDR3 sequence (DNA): TGTGCCAGCTCCATACTGAACCGGGCACAGGTCTCCTCCTACGAGCAGTACTTC.

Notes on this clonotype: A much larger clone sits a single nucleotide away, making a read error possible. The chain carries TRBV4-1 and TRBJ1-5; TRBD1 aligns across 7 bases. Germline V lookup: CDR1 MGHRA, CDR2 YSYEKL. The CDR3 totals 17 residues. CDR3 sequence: CVSSQSGTAPSNQPQHF. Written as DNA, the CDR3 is TGCGTCAGCAGCCAATCCGGGACAGCCCCCTCGAATCAGCCCCAGCATTTT.

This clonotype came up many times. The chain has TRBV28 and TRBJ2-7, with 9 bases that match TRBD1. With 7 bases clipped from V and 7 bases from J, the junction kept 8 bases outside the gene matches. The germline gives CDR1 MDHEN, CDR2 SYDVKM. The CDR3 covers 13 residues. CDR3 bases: TGTGCCAGCATTAGGACAGGGGAGTATGAGCAGTACTTC. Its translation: CASIRTGEYEQYF. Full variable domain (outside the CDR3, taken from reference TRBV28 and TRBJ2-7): DVKVTQSSRYLVKRTGEKVFLECVQDMDHENMFWYRQDPGLGLRLIYFSYDVKMKEKGDIPEGYSVSREKKERFSLILESASTNQTSMYLCASIRTGEYEQYFGPGTRLTVT.

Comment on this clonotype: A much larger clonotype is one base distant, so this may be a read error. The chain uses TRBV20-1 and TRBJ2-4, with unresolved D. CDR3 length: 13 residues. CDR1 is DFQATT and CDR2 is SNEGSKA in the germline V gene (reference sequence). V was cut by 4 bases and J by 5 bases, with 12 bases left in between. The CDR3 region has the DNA TGCAGTGCTATAAACTATGCCGAAAACATTCAGTACTTC. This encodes CSAINYAENIQYF.

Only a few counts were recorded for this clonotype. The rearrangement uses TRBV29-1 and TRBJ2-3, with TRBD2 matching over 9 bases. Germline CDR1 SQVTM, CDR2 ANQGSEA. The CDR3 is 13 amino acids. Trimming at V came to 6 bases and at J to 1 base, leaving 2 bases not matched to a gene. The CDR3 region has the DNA TGCAGCGTCTGGACTAGCGGCACAGATACGCAGTATTTT. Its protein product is CSVWTSGTDTQYF.

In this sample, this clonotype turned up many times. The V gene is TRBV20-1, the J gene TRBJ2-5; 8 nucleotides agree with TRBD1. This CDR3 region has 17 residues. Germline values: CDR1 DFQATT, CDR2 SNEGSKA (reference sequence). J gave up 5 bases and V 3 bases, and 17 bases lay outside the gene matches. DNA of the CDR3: TGCAGTGCTAGGGGCCCCTTTCAGGGGGCGAGGTGGGAGACCCAGTACTTC. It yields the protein CSARGPFQGARWETQYF.

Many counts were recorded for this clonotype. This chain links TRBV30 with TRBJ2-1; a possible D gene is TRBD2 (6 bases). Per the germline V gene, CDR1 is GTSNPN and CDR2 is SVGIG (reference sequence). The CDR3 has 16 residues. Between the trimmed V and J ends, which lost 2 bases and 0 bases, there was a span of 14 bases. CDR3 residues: CAWSRPGLSSYNEQFF. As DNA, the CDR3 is TGTGCCTGGAGTCGACCGGGACTCAGCTCCTACAATGAGCAGTTCTTC. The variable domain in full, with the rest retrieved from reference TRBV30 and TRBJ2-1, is SQTIHQWPATLVQPVGSPLSLECTVEGTSNPNLYWYRQAAGRGLQLLFYSVGIGQISSEVPQNLSASRPQDRQFILSSKKLLLSDSGFYLCAWSRPGLSSYNEQFFGPGTRLTVL.

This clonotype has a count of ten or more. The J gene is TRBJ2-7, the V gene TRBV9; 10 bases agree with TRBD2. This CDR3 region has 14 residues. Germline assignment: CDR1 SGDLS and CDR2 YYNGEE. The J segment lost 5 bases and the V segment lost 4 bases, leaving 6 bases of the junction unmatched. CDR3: CASSTRLAGNEQYF. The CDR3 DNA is TGTGCCAGCAGCACCCGACTAGCGGGTAACGAGCAGTACTTC.

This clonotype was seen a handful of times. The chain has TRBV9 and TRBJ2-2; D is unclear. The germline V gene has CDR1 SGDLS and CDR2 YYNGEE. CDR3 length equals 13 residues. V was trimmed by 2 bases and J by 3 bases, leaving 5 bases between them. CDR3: CASSVLDTGELFF. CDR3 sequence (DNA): TGTGCCAGCAGCGTCTTGGACACCGGGGAGCTGTTTTTT.

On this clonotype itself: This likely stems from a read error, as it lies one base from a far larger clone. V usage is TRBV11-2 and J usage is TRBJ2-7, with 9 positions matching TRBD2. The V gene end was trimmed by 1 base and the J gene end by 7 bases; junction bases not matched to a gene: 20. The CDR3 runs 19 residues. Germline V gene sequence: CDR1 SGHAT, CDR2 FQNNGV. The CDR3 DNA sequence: TGTGCCAGCAGCTTAGGATTACTAGCGGGCCTGAGCTCCTACAATGAGCAGTACTTC. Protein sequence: CASSLGLLAGLSSYNEQYF.

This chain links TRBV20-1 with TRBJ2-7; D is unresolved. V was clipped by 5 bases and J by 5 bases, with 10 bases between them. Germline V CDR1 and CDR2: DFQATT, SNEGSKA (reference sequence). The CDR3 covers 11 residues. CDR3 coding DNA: TGCAGTGCTCCGGCCCCTAACGAGCAGTACTTC. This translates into CSAPAPNEQYF.

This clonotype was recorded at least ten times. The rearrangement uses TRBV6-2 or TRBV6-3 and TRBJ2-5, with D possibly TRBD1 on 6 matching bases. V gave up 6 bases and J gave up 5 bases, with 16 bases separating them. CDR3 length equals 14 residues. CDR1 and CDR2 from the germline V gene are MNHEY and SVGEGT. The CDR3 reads CASRRPGDGETQYF. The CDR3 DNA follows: TGTGCCAGCAGGCGTCCAGGGGACGGGGAGACCCAGTACTTC.

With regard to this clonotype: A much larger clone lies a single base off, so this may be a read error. CDR3 amino acids: CASSFLEGGGRFF. The CDR3 nucleotides are TGTGCCAGCAGTTTTTTGGAGGGAGGGGGGCGGTTCTTC. The rearrangement uses TRBV28 and TRBJ2-1, with D perhaps matching TRBD2 (7 bases). The germline CDR1 and CDR2 sequences are MDHEN and SYDVKM. V dropped 3 bases and J dropped 15 bases, with 18 bases sitting between them. The CDR3 is 13 amino acids.

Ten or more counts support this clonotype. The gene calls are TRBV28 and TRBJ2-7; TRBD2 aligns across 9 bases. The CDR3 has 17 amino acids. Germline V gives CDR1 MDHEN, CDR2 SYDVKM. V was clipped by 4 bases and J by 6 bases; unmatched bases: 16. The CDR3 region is CASSSRGGAGGLAEQYF. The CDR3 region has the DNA TGTGCCAGCAGTTCGCGCGGGGGAGCGGGAGGCCTAGCCGAGCAGTACTTC.

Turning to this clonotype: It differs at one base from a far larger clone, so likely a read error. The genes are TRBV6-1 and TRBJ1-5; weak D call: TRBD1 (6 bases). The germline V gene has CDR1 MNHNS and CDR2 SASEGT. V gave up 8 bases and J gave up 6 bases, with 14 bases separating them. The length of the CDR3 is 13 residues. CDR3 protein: CASGDTGTQPQHF. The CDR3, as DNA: TGTGCCAGCGGCGATACAGGGACTCAGCCCCAGCATTTT.

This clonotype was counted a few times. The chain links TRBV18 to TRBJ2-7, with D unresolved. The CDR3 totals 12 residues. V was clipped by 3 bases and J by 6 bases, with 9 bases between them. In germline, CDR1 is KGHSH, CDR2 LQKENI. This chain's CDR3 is CASSPRWSEQYF. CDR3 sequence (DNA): TGTGCCAGCTCACCCCGTTGGAGCGAGCAGTACTTC.

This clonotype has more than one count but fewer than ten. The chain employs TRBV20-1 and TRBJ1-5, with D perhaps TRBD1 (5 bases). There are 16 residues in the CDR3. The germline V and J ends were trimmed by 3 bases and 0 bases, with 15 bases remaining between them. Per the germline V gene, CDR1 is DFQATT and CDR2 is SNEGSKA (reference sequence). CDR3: CSASPSSGPSNQPQHF. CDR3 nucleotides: TGCAGTGCTAGTCCTTCCTCGGGGCCTAGCAATCAGCCCCAGCATTTT.

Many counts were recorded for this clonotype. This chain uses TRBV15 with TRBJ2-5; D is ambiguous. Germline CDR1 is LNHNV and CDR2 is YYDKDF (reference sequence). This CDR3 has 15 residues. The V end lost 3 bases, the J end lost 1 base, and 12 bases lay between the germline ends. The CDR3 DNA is TGTGCCACCAGCAGGGCTCTGAACCCCCAAGAGACCCAGTACTTC. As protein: CATSRALNPQETQYF. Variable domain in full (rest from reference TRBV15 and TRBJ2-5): DAMVIQNPRYQVTQFGKPVTLSCSQTLNHNVMYWYQQKSSQAPKLLFHYYDKDFNNEADTPDNFQSRRPNTSFCFLDIRSPGLGDTAMYLCATSRALNPQETQYFGPGTRLLVL.

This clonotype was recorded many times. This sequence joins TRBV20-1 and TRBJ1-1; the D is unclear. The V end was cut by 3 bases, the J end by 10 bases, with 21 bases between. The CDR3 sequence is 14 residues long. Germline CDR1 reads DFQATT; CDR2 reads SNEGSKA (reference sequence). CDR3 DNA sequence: TGCAGTGCTAGGTTGGGTGGGTTGAGGTATGGAGCTTTCTTT. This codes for CSARLGGLRYGAFF.

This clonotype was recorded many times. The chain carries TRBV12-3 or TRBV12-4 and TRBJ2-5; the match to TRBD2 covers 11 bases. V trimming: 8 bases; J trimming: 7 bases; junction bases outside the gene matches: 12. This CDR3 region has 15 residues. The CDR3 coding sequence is TGTGCCAGCGGGGGACTAGCGGTCGGGGGGGGGACCCAGTACTTC. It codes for CASGGLAVGGGTQYF.

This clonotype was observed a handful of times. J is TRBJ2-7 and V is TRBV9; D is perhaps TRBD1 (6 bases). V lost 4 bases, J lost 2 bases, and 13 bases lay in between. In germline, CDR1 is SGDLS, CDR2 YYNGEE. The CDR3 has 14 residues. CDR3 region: CASSRDNPPYEQYF. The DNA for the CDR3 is TGTGCCAGCAGCCGGGACAACCCACCCTACGAGCAGTACTTC.

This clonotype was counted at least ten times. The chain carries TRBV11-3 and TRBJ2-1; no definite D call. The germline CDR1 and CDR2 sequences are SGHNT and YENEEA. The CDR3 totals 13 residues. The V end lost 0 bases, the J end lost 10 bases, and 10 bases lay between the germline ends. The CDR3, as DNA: TGTGCCAGCAGCTTAGACACCGGCCCAGAGCAGTTCTTC. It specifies CASSLDTGPEQFF. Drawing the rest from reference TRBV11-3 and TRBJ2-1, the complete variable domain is EAGVVQSPRYKIIEKKQPVAFWCNPISGHNTLYWYLQNLGQGPELLIRYENEEAVDDSQLPKDRFSAERLKGVDSTLKIQPAELGDSAVYLCASSLDTGPEQFFGPGTRLTVL.

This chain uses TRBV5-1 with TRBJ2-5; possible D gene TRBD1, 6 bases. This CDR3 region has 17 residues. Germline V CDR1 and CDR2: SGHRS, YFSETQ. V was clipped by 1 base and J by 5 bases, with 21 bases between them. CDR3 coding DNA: TGCGCCAGCAGCTTGCGCCCAACAGGGAGCAACTGGGAGACCCAGTACTTC. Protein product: CASSLRPTGSNWETQYF.

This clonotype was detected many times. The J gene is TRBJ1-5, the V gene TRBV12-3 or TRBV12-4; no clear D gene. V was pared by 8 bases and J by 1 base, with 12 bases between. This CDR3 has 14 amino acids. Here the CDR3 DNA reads TGTGCCAGCTGCGGCCGGGAAAGCAATCAGCCCCAGCATTTT. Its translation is CASCGRESNQPQHF.

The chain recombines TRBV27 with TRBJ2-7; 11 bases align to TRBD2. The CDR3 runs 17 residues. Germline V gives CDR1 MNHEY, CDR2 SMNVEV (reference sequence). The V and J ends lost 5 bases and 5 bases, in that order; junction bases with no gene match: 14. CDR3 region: CASSKEPGLAAWDEQYF. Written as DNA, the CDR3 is TGTGCCAGCAGTAAAGAACCGGGACTAGCGGCCTGGGACGAGCAGTACTTC.

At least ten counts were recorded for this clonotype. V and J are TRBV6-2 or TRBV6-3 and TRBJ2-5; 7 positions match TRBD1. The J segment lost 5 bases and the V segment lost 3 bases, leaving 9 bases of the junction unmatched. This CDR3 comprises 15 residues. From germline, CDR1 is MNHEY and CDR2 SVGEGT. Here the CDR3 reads CASSYPGRGSETQYF. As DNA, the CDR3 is TGTGCCAGCAGTTATCCCGGCAGGGGGAGTGAGACCCAGTACTTC.

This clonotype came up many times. The CDR3 DNA is TGTGCCAGCAGCTTGGTAGGAGGGTCCTACGAGCAGTACTTC. It yields the protein CASSLVGGSYEQYF. V is TRBV5-5 and J is TRBJ2-7; tentatively, D is TRBD2 (6 bases). This CDR3 has 14 amino acids. The ends were cut back, 0 bases at V and 1 base at J, with 8 bases in the middle. Germline V lookup: CDR1 SGHKS, CDR2 YYEKEE (reference sequence).